Shown below are 15 T cell receptor beta chains from a single sample sequenced in a study of T cells in localized non-small cell lung cancer. The assay was immunoSEQ multiplex PCR, and TCRdb's table has in-frame clones only and misses some. The table shows 72,000 or so clones, with approximately 84% occurring only once. The starting material was peripheral blood, obtained before any cancer treatment. The receptors were sampled from a female donor older than 55 with stage I lung adenocarcinoma.

The chain couples TRBV5-1 to TRBJ2-3; 9 nucleotides line up with TRBD2. J gave up 0 bases and V 4 bases, and 6 bases lay outside the gene matches. The CDR3 is 16 residues long. The V gene's germline CDR1 is SGHRS and CDR2 YFSETQ. The CDR3: CASSPPTSGSTDTQYF. The CDR3 nucleotides are TGCGCCAGCAGCCCGCCGACTAGCGGAAGCACAGATACGCAGTATTTT.

This chain uses TRBV10-1 with TRBJ2-7; 9 bases fit TRBD2. V shed 0 bases and J 4 bases; nucleotides not matched to a gene: 7. The CDR3 contains 16 residues. CDR1 and CDR2 from the germline V gene are WNHNN and SYGVQD (reference sequence). The CDR3 DNA follows: TGCGCCAGCAGTGAGTCCCCGGGACTAGCCCCATACGAGCAGTACTTC. This gives the protein CASSESPGLAPYEQYF.

The count of this clone is one. This chain connects TRBV19 to TRBJ1-5; the match to TRBD1 covers 8 bases. The ends lost 3 bases at V and 2 bases at J; junction bases unmatched: 3. Germline lookup yields CDR1 LNHDA and CDR2 SQIVND (reference sequence). The CDR3 is 15 residues long. CDR3 sequence: CASSIKTGGNQPQHF. CDR3 in DNA: TGTGCCAGTAGTATTAAGACAGGGGGCAATCAGCCCCAGCATTTT.

This chain joins TRBV7-3 and TRBJ2-2; 10 nucleotides align to TRBD2. This CDR3 is 16 amino acids long. V shed 5 bases, J shed 1 base, and the junction held 4 bases outside the gene matches. CDR1 SGHTA and CDR2 FQGTGA come from the germline V gene. The CDR3: CASSPPSGGNTGELFF. The CDR3 DNA reads as TGTGCCAGCAGCCCACCTAGCGGGGGGAACACCGGGGAGCTGTTTTTT.

The DNA for the CDR3 is TGTGCCAGCACCCCTTGGGACAGGAGCTCCTACGAGCAGTACTTC. It specifies CASTPWDRSSYEQYF. V is TRBV28 and J is TRBJ2-7; 8 bases map to TRBD1. J was trimmed by 0 bases and V by 7 bases; bases with no gene match: 8. CDR1 is MDHEN, CDR2 SYDVKM, per germline. This CDR3 is 15 amino acids long.

The genes are TRBV6-1 and TRBJ1-2; perhaps TRBD1 as D (6 bases). CDR3 length: 16 amino acids. Germline CDR1 is MNHNS and CDR2 is SASEGT. V lost 3 bases to trimming and J lost 0 bases, with 14 bases between them. The CDR3 DNA is TGTGCCAGCAGTGATCCTGGGGGGGCGACTAACTATGGCTACACCTTC. It specifies CASSDPGGATNYGYTF.

V gene TRBV14 combines with J gene TRBJ1-3, with 7 bases matching TRBD1. The junction had 3 bases not matched to a gene; V was cut back by 10 bases and J by 0 bases. Germline CDR1 is SGHDN and CDR2 is FVKESK. CDR3 length equals 13 residues. The CDR3 bases are TGTGCCACCCGGGACAGCTCTGGAAACACCATATATTTT. It translates to CATRDSSGNTIYF.

The CDR3 DNA reads as TGTGCCAGCAGCCGGGACGCGGGTCCTAGGACTGAAGCTTTCTTT. Translation gives CASSRDAGPRTEAFF. This rearrangement joins TRBV5-6 to TRBJ1-1; a possible D gene is TRBD1 (5 bases). The germline V gene has CDR1 SGHDT and CDR2 YYEEEE. The CDR3 is made up of 15 amino acids. Trimming pared 4 bases from V and 5 bases from J, leaving 18 bases between.

The chain has TRBV12-5 and TRBJ2-3, with D perhaps matching TRBD2 (6 bases). Germline V gene data show CDR1 as LGHNT and CDR2 as FRNRAP. This CDR3 is 14 amino acids long. Trimming shortened V by 4 bases and J by 7 bases, and 15 bases separated the two germline ends. Here the CDR3 reads CASGWGDELNTQYF. CDR3 bases: TGTGCTAGTGGTTGGGGGGACGAGTTAAATACGCAGTATTTT.

This clone was seen a few times. V is TRBV21-1 and J is TRBJ1-1. TRBV21-1 is a pseudogene segment. This CDR3 has 20 amino acids. The CDR3 region has the DNA TGTGCCAGCAGCAAAGCGGTCAAGGCCTGGTCCTTAATAGAGAACACTGAAGCTTTCTTT. Protein sequence: CASSKAVKAWSLIENTEAFF.

This chain connects TRBV6-1 to TRBJ2-4, with D maybe TRBD2 (7 bases). CDR1 is MNHNS and CDR2 is SASEGT in the germline V gene. Trimming shortened V by 3 bases and J by 11 bases, and 14 bases separated the two germline ends. The CDR3 runs 13 residues. The CDR3 protein is CASSEDSGNVQYF. The CDR3 nucleotides are TGTGCCAGCAGTGAGGACAGCGGGAACGTTCAGTACTTC.

The rearrangement joins TRBV5-1 to TRBJ2-2, with D unresolved. CDR1 and CDR2 from the germline V gene are SGHRS and YFSETQ. The V end lost 5 bases, the J end lost 4 bases, and 12 bases lay between the germline ends. This CDR3 comprises 14 residues. The CDR3 region is CASSFNTGTGELFF. CDR3 coding DNA: TGCGCCAGCAGTTTCAACACGGGCACCGGGGAGCTGTTTTTT.

The gene calls are TRBV7-8 and TRBJ1-2; unclear D gene. In germline, CDR1 is SGHVS, CDR2 FQNEAQ. Trimming shortened V by 5 bases and J by 4 bases, and 17 bases separated the two germline ends. The length of the CDR3 is 15 residues. The CDR3 DNA is TGTGCCAGCAGCCTAACGTTGCAGGCCATCTATGGCTACACCTTC. Translating gives CASSLTLQAIYGYTF.

The chain recombines TRBV6-4 with TRBJ2-3; 9 bases are a match to TRBD2. CDR3 length equals 15 residues. Germline assignment: CDR1 MRHNA and CDR2 SNTAGT. The V segment lost 3 bases and the J segment 4 bases; nucleotides outside the gene matches: 5. The CDR3 here is CASSERGGQADTQYF. CDR3 DNA sequence: TGTGCCAGCAGTGAGCGGGGGGGCCAGGCAGATACGCAGTATTTT.

V is TRBV5-1 and J is TRBJ2-1; 15 positions agree with TRBD2. V shed 4 bases, J shed 12 bases, and the junction held 5 bases outside the gene matches. Per the germline V gene, CDR1 is SGHRS and CDR2 is YFSETQ. This CDR3 has 14 amino acids. In DNA form, the CDR3 reads TGCGCCAGCAGCCCCGGACTAGCGGGAGGGTTGCAGTTCTTC. It codes for CASSPGLAGGLQFF.